The 30 T cell receptor beta chains listed next were all sequenced from one sample in a study of blood T cells in healthy people across ages (dated by TCRdb to the mid-2010s). Libraries were constructed by 5' RACE. A second 7 to 11 cycle PCR used a sample-barcoded 5' primer and a J-beta primer mix. The public sequencing data were trimmed at Q25 with fastp and processed into clonotypes with MiXCR by TCRdb, which kept only in-frame beta chains. Rows are combined by CDR3 protein, so each entry shows the most common genes and DNA. The sample table shows 1.5 million to 2 million distinct CDR3 sequences, and 30% to 40% are seen once. Of the sample, more than 20% is held by the ten largest clones. The sample was blood. Receptors originate from a human donor in good health.

Only a few counts were recorded for this clonotype. The rearrangement joins TRBV2 to TRBJ2-7, with 15 positions matching TRBD2. CDR1 and CDR2 (germline): SNHLY, FYNNEI. This CDR3 is built from 14 residues. The trim removed 8 bases at V and 7 bases at J, leaving 6 bases unmatched. In DNA, the CDR3 is TGTGCCAGCTCCGGGACTAGCGGGGGGCGGGAGCAGTACTTC. This gives the protein CASSGTSGGREQYF.

This sequence joins TRBV12-3 or TRBV12-4 and TRBJ1-1; D remains ambiguous. Trimming removed 6 bases at V and 5 bases at J, with 10 bases between. This CDR3 is 12 amino acids long. DNA of the CDR3: TGTGCCAGCAGGACTGTGGGGACTGAAGCTTTCTTT. Amino acid sequence: CASRTVGTEAFF.

The genes are TRBV5-1 and TRBJ1-1; the D gene is possibly TRBD1 (5 bases). With 5 bases removed from V and 3 bases from J, the gap between germline ends came to 17 bases. This CDR3 has 15 residues. Germline assignment: CDR1 SGHRS and CDR2 YFSETQ. The CDR3 DNA follows: TGCGCCAGCAGTATTGGGGGGGGTATGGACACTGAAGCTTTCTTT. The encoded protein is CASSIGGGMDTEAFF.

The chain is built from TRBV5-1 and TRBJ2-1; perhaps TRBD2 as D (6 bases). The germline CDR1 and CDR2 sequences are SGHRS and YFSETQ. This CDR3 spans 14 amino acids. Deletions cut 4 bases from V and 13 bases from J, with 21 bases between. The CDR3, as DNA: TGCGCCAGCAGCCCCGGGACTTCCAAAGAGACCCAGTTCTTC. It yields the protein CASSPGTSKETQFF.

This clonotype has only a few counts. The rearrangement joins TRBV20-1 to TRBJ2-1, with a tentative D call TRBD2 (6 bases). The V gene lost 0 bases and the J gene lost 8 bases, with 20 bases spanning the gap. Germline V lookup: CDR1 DFQATT, CDR2 SNEGSKA (reference sequence). The CDR3 consists of 16 residues. The CDR3 loop is CSARDLYGTSGDEQFF. The DNA of the CDR3 is TGCAGTGCTAGAGACCTATACGGGACTTCCGGGGATGAGCAGTTCTTC.

The gene calls are TRBV7-2 and TRBJ1-1; possibly TRBD1 for D (6 bases). This CDR3 is 15 amino acids long. V was trimmed by 5 bases and J by 4 bases, leaving 17 bases between them. Per germline, CDR1 SGHTA and CDR2 FQGNSA. CDR3 residues: CASSGGRVGSTEAFF. In nucleotides, the CDR3 is TGTGCCAGCAGCGGGGGCAGGGTCGGGAGCACTGAAGCTTTCTTT.

This clonotype showed up just a few times. The chain uses TRBV27 and TRBJ2-1; weak D call: TRBD1 (5 bases). The V end lost 4 bases, the J end lost 5 bases, and 15 bases lay between the germline ends. The CDR3 has 15 amino acids. Looked up from germline, CDR1 is MNHEY and CDR2 is SMNVEV (reference sequence). CDR3: CASSSQGIIDNEQFF. The CDR3 bases are TGTGCCAGCAGTTCGCAGGGTATAATCGACAATGAGCAGTTCTTC.

The genes are TRBV7-8 and TRBJ1-5; possible D gene TRBD1, 6 bases. In germline, CDR1 is SGHVS, CDR2 FQNEAQ. V was trimmed by 6 bases and J by 7 bases, leaving 13 bases between them. The CDR3 runs to 13 residues. This CDR3 is CASSVQGWQPQHF. CDR3 nucleotide sequence: TGTGCCAGCAGTGTACAGGGATGGCAGCCCCAGCATTTT.

The genes are TRBV6-1 and TRBJ1-2; no reliable D call. The CDR3 has 15 residues. Trimming pared 4 bases from V and 3 bases from J, leaving 15 bases between. Germline-derived CDR1 and CDR2 are MNHNS and SASEGT. The DNA for the CDR3 is TGTGCCAGCAGTGGATCCGCGGGAGTTCACTATGGCTACACCTTC. Its translation: CASSGSAGVHYGYTF.

This clonotype came up a few times. This chain connects TRBV29-1 to TRBJ2-6; D gene unclear. V was shortened by 4 bases and J by 0 bases, with 7 bases between the two germline ends. Germline V gene data show CDR1 as SQVTM and CDR2 as ANQGSEA. CDR3 size: 14 residues. The CDR3 DNA is TGCAGCGTTGCTTTCAACTCTGGGGCCAACGTCCTGACTTTC. Protein sequence: CSVAFNSGANVLTF.

The CDR3, as DNA: TGTGCCAGCACACGGGGGCCGGAGCAGTTCTTC. Translated: CASTRGPEQFF. The rearrangement joins TRBV7-8 to TRBJ2-1, with D possibly called TRBD1 or TRBD2 (6 bases each). From germline, CDR1 is SGHVS and CDR2 FQNEAQ. The V gene lost 7 bases and the J gene lost 10 bases, with 11 bases spanning the gap. This CDR3 contains 11 residues.

The chain combines TRBV24-1 with TRBJ2-1; 10 bases match TRBD2. Per germline, CDR1 KGHDR and CDR2 SFDVKD. This CDR3 is built from 16 residues. V shed 2 bases, J shed 8 bases, and the junction held 8 bases outside the gene matches. CDR3 DNA sequence: TGTGCCACCAGTGATTGGGGCCAGCGGGGGGGATATGAGCAGTTCTTC. Its protein is CATSDWGQRGGYEQFF.

J is TRBJ1-1 and V is TRBV2; D unclear. V lost 1 base, J lost 0 bases, and 9 bases lay in between. The length of the CDR3 is 15 residues. Germline values: CDR1 SNHLY, CDR2 FYNNEI. The CDR3 loop is CASSEGRALNTEAFF. The CDR3 DNA is TGTGCCAGCAGTGAAGGGAGGGCTTTGAACACTGAAGCTTTCTTT.

V is TRBV9 and J is TRBJ2-1; D is perhaps TRBD1 or TRBD2 (5 bases each). This CDR3 has 13 residues. V dropped 4 bases and J dropped 12 bases, with 17 bases sitting between them. The V gene's germline CDR1 is SGDLS and CDR2 YYNGEE. CDR3 bases: TGTGCCAGCAGCCCCTCCCCGGGACCCTCGCAGTTCTTC. Protein: CASSPSPGPSQFF.

This clonotype was detected many times. The V and J genes are TRBV10-3 and TRBJ2-7; D possibly matches TRBD1 or TRBD2 (6 bases each). The germline V gene has CDR1 ENHRY and CDR2 SYGVKD. V dropped 6 bases and J dropped 2 bases, with 11 bases sitting between them. The CDR3 has 13 amino acids. The CDR3 reads CAIREGDTYEQYF. Written as DNA, the CDR3 is TGTGCCATCAGGGAGGGGGACACCTACGAGCAGTACTTC.

In this sample, this clonotype turned up a few times. The chain combines TRBV4-2 with TRBJ2-3; TRBD1 or TRBD2 may be the D gene (5 bases each). Trimming cost V 4 bases and J 7 bases, with 15 bases left between them. Germline values: CDR1 LGHNA, CDR2 YNFKEQ. The length of the CDR3 is 14 residues. CDR3 amino acids: CASSLLGTGNTQYF. The CDR3 coding sequence is TGTGCCAGCAGCCTCCTCGGGACGGGTAATACGCAGTATTTT.

The gene calls are TRBV5-1 and TRBJ1-1, with 7 bases lining up with TRBD1. Germline CDR1 reads SGHRS; CDR2 reads YFSETQ. This CDR3 spans 15 amino acids. J was trimmed by 1 base and V by 2 bases; bases with no gene match: 5. The CDR3 sequence: CASSFDRVRNTEAFF. The CDR3 DNA is TGCGCCAGCAGCTTCGACAGGGTCCGGAACACTGAAGCTTTCTTT.

With regard to this clonotype: One end of the junction varies from germline; a read error may be responsible. This rearrangement joins TRBV25-1 to TRBJ2-4, with 8 bases aligning to TRBD2. The J call could be wrong; TRBJ2-7 is a better fit for the DNA end. Germline values: CDR1 MGHDK, CDR2 SYGVNS. This CDR3 contains 14 residues. CDR3 amino acids: CTSSAAGGRYEQYF. CDR3 in DNA: TGTACCAGCAGTGCGGCGGGGGGCCGCTACGAGCAGTACTTC.

This chain uses TRBV4-1 with TRBJ2-1; 10 bases align to TRBD2. Germline loops: CDR1 MGHRA, CDR2 YSYEKL. The CDR3 has 16 amino acids. V lost 2 bases to trimming and J lost 7 bases; unmatched junction nucleotides: 8. The CDR3 sequence: CASSQQLAGRLNEQFF. CDR3 DNA sequence: TGCGCCAGCAGCCAACAACTAGCGGGGAGGTTGAATGAGCAGTTCTTC.

The chain employs TRBV9 and TRBJ1-5, with 7 bases that match TRBD1. The CDR3 totals 16 residues. Trimming took 0 bases from V and 5 from J; bases not matched to a gene: 8. Germline-derived CDR1 and CDR2 are SGDLS and YYNGEE. The CDR3 bases are TGTGCCAGCAGCGTAGCACAGGGGCTGCGGTATCAGCCCCAGCATTTT. Encoded protein: CASSVAQGLRYQPQHF.

This chain joins TRBV15 and TRBJ1-5; TRBD1 is a possible D gene (5 bases). The CDR3 loop spans 15 amino acids. The germline V gene has CDR1 LNHNV and CDR2 YYDKDF (reference sequence). V gave up 0 bases and J gave up 2 bases, with 8 bases separating them. The CDR3 nucleotides read TGTGCCACCAGCAGAGAGGGGGATCGCAATCAGCCCCAGCATTTT. It specifies CATSREGDRNQPQHF.

V is TRBV6-2 or TRBV6-3 and J is TRBJ1-2; D uncertain. CDR3 length: 15 amino acids. Looked up from germline, CDR1 is MNHEY and CDR2 is SVGEGT. V lost 2 bases and J 4 bases, leaving 14 bases between the germline ends. In nucleotides, the CDR3 is TGTGCCAGCAGTTACCTTGCTAATGATGGCTATGGCTACACCTTC. Its translation is CASSYLANDGYGYTF.

The chain recombines TRBV7-2 with TRBJ1-2; D not certain. V lost 3 bases and J lost 8, with 16 bases in between. The CDR3 covers 14 residues. Germline assignment: CDR1 SGHTA and CDR2 FQGNSA. The CDR3 loop reads CASSFLRDFTGYTF. As DNA, the CDR3 is TGTGCCAGCAGCTTCCTTCGGGATTTCACGGGCTACACCTTC. Filled out from reference TRBV7-2 and TRBJ1-2, the complete variable domain reads GAGVSQSPSNKVTEKGKDVELRCDPISGHTALYWYRQSLGQGLEFLIYFQGNSAPDKSGLPSDRFSAERTGGSVSTLTIQRTQQEDSAVYLCASSFLRDFTGYTFGSGTRLTVV.

This clonotype was found a few times. V and J are TRBV24-1 and TRBJ2-1, with D perhaps TRBD2 (6 bases). Germline V gene data show CDR1 as KGHDR and CDR2 as SFDVKD. V shed 0 bases and J shed 1 base, with 15 bases lying between them. The CDR3 spans 18 residues. The CDR3 DNA reads as TGTGCCACCAGTGATTTGCCCCTTCGCGGGGCTTCCTACAATGAGCAGTTCTTC. It encodes CATSDLPLRGASYNEQFF.

This clonotype was observed at least ten times. The J gene is TRBJ1-1, the V gene TRBV7-3; D unclear. Germline loops: CDR1 SGHTA, CDR2 FQGTGA. V was trimmed by 5 bases and J by 0 bases, leaving 7 bases between them. This CDR3 region has 13 residues. In DNA form, the CDR3 reads TGTGCCAGCAGCGGAGGCCTGAACACTGAAGCTTTCTTT. The encoded protein is CASSGGLNTEAFF.

This chain uses TRBV10-3 with TRBJ2-5; 11 positions match TRBD2. There are 13 residues in the CDR3. V shed 11 bases and J 7 bases; nucleotides not matched to a gene: 9. From germline, CDR1 is ENHRY and CDR2 SYGVKD. The CDR3 sequence: CAVGTSGAWTQYF. The CDR3 coding sequence is TGTGCCGTCGGGACTAGCGGAGCTTGGACCCAGTACTTC.

V usage is TRBV20-1 and J usage is TRBJ1-2; 9 bases fit TRBD1. The germline V gene has CDR1 DFQATT and CDR2 SNEGSKA (reference sequence). The CDR3 sequence is 13 residues long. V gave up 3 bases and J gave up 4 bases; unmatched junction bases: 3. Here the CDR3 reads CSASLGQGYGYTF. In nucleotides, the CDR3 is TGCAGTGCTAGTTTGGGACAGGGCTATGGCTACACCTTC.

This sequence joins TRBV3-1 and TRBJ2-3; D is undetermined. From germline, CDR1 is LGHDT and CDR2 YNNKEL (reference sequence). With 4 bases removed from V and 0 bases from J, the gap between germline ends came to 17 bases. The CDR3 is 17 residues long. As DNA, the CDR3 is TGTGCCAGCAGCCCCCCTATTTCTTACCCCAGCACAGATACGCAGTATTTT. It codes for CASSPPISYPSTDTQYF.

This clonotype was seen more than once but under ten times. The chain links TRBV6-5 to TRBJ1-6; D gene unclear. Germline CDR1 and CDR2: MNHEY and SVGAGI. The CDR3 is 16 residues long. V lost 0 bases, J lost 4 bases, and 10 bases lay in between. The CDR3 region is CASSYSSGQYNSPLHF. The CDR3 DNA follows: TGTGCCAGCAGTTACTCATCCGGGCAATATAATTCACCCCTCCACTTT.

The rearrangement links TRBV7-8 to TRBJ2-5; D remains ambiguous. This CDR3 contains 12 residues. The germline V and J ends were trimmed by 3 bases and 5 bases, with 7 bases remaining between them. CDR1 is SGHVS, CDR2 FQNEAQ, per germline. DNA of the CDR3: TGTGCCAGCAGCTTTCTGTCGGAGACCCAGTACTTC. This gives the protein CASSFLSETQYF.